The 12 T cell receptor beta chains below were found in one sample sequenced in a study of PD-1 blockade in mismatch repair-deficient tumors. Measured with immunoSEQ multiplex PCR; TCRdb has only the in-frame clones, and not every one. The table has 120,000 or so clones, approximately 86% seen once; the top ten hold around an eighth. The sample in question was peripheral blood, obtained 44 weeks after starting pembrolizumab. The receptors here all came from an adult with mismatch repair-deficient cancer.

This chain joins TRBV6-6 and TRBJ2-3; tentatively, D is TRBD2 (5 bases). The V end lost 6 bases, the J end lost 5 bases, and 15 bases lay between the germline ends. Germline V gene sequence: CDR1 MNHNY, CDR2 SVGAGI (reference sequence). This CDR3 has 14 residues. The CDR3 reads CASSPEGSLDTQYF. CDR3 nucleotide sequence: TGTGCCAGCAGCCCAGAAGGGAGCTTAGATACGCAGTATTTT.

This clone was detected a few times. The chain uses TRBV4-1 and TRBJ2-5; 8 bases map to TRBD1. Germline loops: CDR1 MGHRA, CDR2 YSYEKL. After removal of 4 bases from V and 5 bases from J, the junction contained 9 bases not matched to a gene. The CDR3 loop spans 15 amino acids. The CDR3 region is CASSPGGPRVETQYF. In DNA form, the CDR3 reads TGCGCCAGCAGCCCAGGGGGCCCCAGGGTGGAGACCCAGTACTTC.

This clone was seen once. The gene calls are TRBV6-5 and TRBJ2-5; tentatively, D is TRBD1 or TRBD2 (5 bases each). CDR1 is MNHEY, CDR2 SVGAGI, per germline. Trimming removed 6 bases at V and 5 bases at J, with 16 bases between. The CDR3 runs to 14 residues. Here the CDR3 DNA reads TGTGCCAGCAGCTTCGTACGGGGCCAGGAGACCCAGTACTTC. It is translated as CASSFVRGQETQYF.

The chain carries TRBV27 and TRBJ1-1; 7 bases are a match to TRBD1. With 6 bases clipped from V and 5 bases from J, the junction kept 12 bases outside the gene matches. The length of the CDR3 is 15 residues. Germline values: CDR1 MNHEY, CDR2 SMNVEV (reference sequence). The CDR3 nucleotides read TGTGCCAGCAGACGCAACAGGGGCGCGGAAACTGAAGCTTTCTTT. Translated, it gives CASRRNRGAETEAFF.

The V call is TRBV5-6, the J call TRBJ2-3; D unclear. The germline CDR1 and CDR2 sequences are SGHDT and YYEEEE. The CDR3 contains 14 residues. Trimming took 2 bases from V and 4 from J, leaving 11 bases between them. This CDR3 is CASSFKTGADTQYF. In DNA, the CDR3 is TGTGCCAGCAGCTTCAAGACTGGGGCAGATACGCAGTATTTT.

This sequence joins TRBV5-1 and TRBJ2-2, with TRBD2 matching over 7 bases. V trimming: 2 bases; J trimming: 3 bases; junction bases outside the gene matches: 16. This CDR3 is built from 19 residues. Germline V lookup: CDR1 SGHRS, CDR2 YFSETQ. The CDR3 sequence: CASSLWRGGRIRDTGELFF. The DNA of the CDR3 is TGCGCCAGCAGCTTATGGCGGGGCGGGAGAATAAGAGACACCGGGGAGCTGTTTTTT.

The rearrangement links TRBV5-6 to TRBJ1-4; no clear D gene. Germline V gives CDR1 SGHDT, CDR2 YYEEEE. The CDR3 consists of 15 residues. Trimming took off 1 base at V and 0 bases at J, with 7 bases between the two ends. The chain's CDR3 is CASSLYTTTNEKLFF. CDR3 DNA: TGTGCCAGCAGCTTGTATACAACAACTAATGAAAAACTGTTTTTT.

V gene TRBV4-1 combines with J gene TRBJ2-7; the D gene is possibly TRBD1 (6 bases). CDR1 is MGHRA and CDR2 is YSYEKL in the germline V gene. CDR3 size: 17 residues. V was cut by 0 bases and J by 0 bases, with 15 bases left in between. The CDR3 region has the DNA TGCGCCAGCAGCCAAGAGGGTAGGCAGGGGAGCTCCTACGAGCAGTACTTC. Translation gives CASSQEGRQGSSYEQYF.

The chain links TRBV6-6 to TRBJ1-4, with a possible D match to TRBD1 (6 bases). The germline V gene encodes CDR1 MNHNY and CDR2 SVGAGI (reference sequence). The CDR3 runs to 12 residues. V was trimmed by 6 bases and J by 4 bases, leaving 6 bases between them. CDR3 bases: TGTGCCAGCAGCAGGGGTAATGAAAAACTGTTTTTT. The encoded protein is CASSRGNEKLFF.

The V call is TRBV11-1, the J call TRBJ1-2; TRBD1 matches at 9 bases. The CDR3 loop spans 17 amino acids. The germline V gene encodes CDR1 SGHAT and CDR2 FQDESV (reference sequence). V lost 0 bases to trimming and J lost 1 base; unmatched junction nucleotides: 6. CDR3 in amino acids: CASSLAPRTGVNYGYTF. The CDR3 DNA reads TGTGCCAGCAGCTTAGCTCCTCGGACAGGGGTTAACTATGGCTACACCTTC.

V is TRBV5-1 and J is TRBJ2-3, with TRBD1 identical over 9 bases. This CDR3 spans 15 amino acids. V lost 1 base, J lost 4 bases, and 4 bases stayed unmatched. Looked up from germline, CDR1 is SGHRS and CDR2 is YFSETQ. Written as DNA, the CDR3 is TGCGCCAGCAGCTTGCGGGACAGGGTCGCAGATACGCAGTATTTT. Residues: CASSLRDRVADTQYF.

This clone was observed a handful of times. This chain connects TRBV19 to TRBJ1-2, with D possibly being TRBD1 (5 bases). The V gene lost 3 bases and the J gene lost 6 bases, with 11 bases spanning the gap. Germline V CDR1 and CDR2: LNHDA, SQIVND (reference sequence). This CDR3 region has 13 residues. CDR3 DNA: TGTGCCAGTAGTATCGGGCAGGGCGATGGCTACACCTTC. This encodes CASSIGQGDGYTF.